This section outlines one TCR beta chain sequence together with its context. The antigen is not known. CD45RO negativity and positive selection for CCR7 defined naive CD8 cells, a population that excluded terminally differentiated effector memory CD45RA+ cells. These data originate in a study of shared clonotypes between healthy human individuals. Study-wide findings and caveats: The expectation was that sequencing depth would affect clonotype sharing among donors.

Germline V gene data show CDR1 as SGHVS and CDR2 as FNYEAQ. V shed 4 bases, J shed 2 bases, and the junction held 6 bases outside the gene matches. This CDR3 comprises 15 residues. Libraries were prepared by immunoSEQ multiplex PCR; TCRdb keeps only in-frame clonotypes and omits some of them. The sample contains 550,000 to 750,000 clones, around 92% of which appear only once. The sequence derives from a man in his thirties or forties in good health. Sample: naive CD8+ T cells sorted from blood. The chain links TRBV7-6 to TRBJ2-3; 7 bases fit TRBD1. The CDR3 loop is CASSSTGQHTDTQYF. DNA for the CDR3: TGTGCCAGCAGCTCTACGGGACAGCACACAGATACGCAGTATTTT.